These T cell receptor beta chains were read from a single sample in a study of shared clonotypes between healthy human individuals. The data were produced by immunoSEQ multiplex PCR, yet TCRdb's version contains in-frame clones alone and is incomplete. The table shows 700,000 to 950,000 clones, with about 96% occurring only once. Sample: naive CD8+ T cells sorted from blood. Receptors originate from a man under 40 in good health. CDR3s include the opening cysteine and the closing phenylalanine or tryptophan. A D gene is named only where the DNA matches it firmly. Clone size appears in some rows only: once, few, many, or a class for an expanded clone.

V gene,clone size,J gene,D gene,CDR3 protein,CDR3 DNA
TRBV7-9,-,TRBJ2-7,-,CASSPPSGATGPYEQYF,TGTGCCAGCAGCCCCCCGTCGGGGGCTACAGGTCCCTACGAGCAGTACTTC
TRBV10-3,-,TRBJ2-7,TRBD1,CAISPGQGIYEQYF,TGTGCCATCAGCCCGGGACAGGGGATCTACGAGCAGTACTTC
TRBV7-6,-,TRBJ2-7,TRBD1,CASSLAFQGQGAHEQYF,TGTGCCAGCAGCTTAGCGTTCCAGGGACAGGGGGCCCACGAGCAGTACTTC
TRBV27,once,TRBJ2-5,TRBD2,CASSSRLAGSFQETQYF,TGTGCCAGCAGTTCGAGACTAGCGGGATCCTTCCAAGAGACCCAGTACTTC
TRBV18,-,TRBJ2-7,-,CASSPGYSYEQYF,TGTGCCAGCTCGCCAGGGTACTCCTACGAGCAGTACTTC
TRBV28,-,TRBJ2-7,-,CASSSAPLGTRTYEQYF,TGTGCCAGCAGTAGCGCCCCCTTAGGGACGCGGACCTACGAGCAGTACTTC
TRBV4-1,-,TRBJ2-7,TRBD2,CASSHPAGGRYEQYF,TGCGCCAGCAGCCATCCGGCGGGAGGGCGCTACGAGCAGTACTTC
TRBV7-9,-,TRBJ1-2,-,CASSLGTPYHGYTF,TGTGCCAGCAGCTTAGGGACACCCTACCATGGCTACACCTTC
TRBV14,-,TRBJ2-3,-,CASSQDEGKVILSADTQYF,TGTGCCAGCAGCCAAGATGAAGGGAAGGTCATCCTATCCGCGGATACGCAGTATTTT
TRBV10-3,-,TRBJ2-7,-,CAISESGGEGYEQYF,TGTGCCATCAGTGAGTCGGGCGGCGAGGGCTACGAGCAGTACTTC
TRBV27,once,TRBJ1-4,-,CASSLSPAEKLFF,TGTGCCAGCAGTTTATCCCCAGCTGAAAAACTGTTTTTT
TRBV6-1,-,TRBJ1-2,-,CASSEALGRGPSNYGYTF,TGTGCCAGCAGTGAAGCCTTGGGGAGGGGACCATCTAACTATGGCTACACCTTC
TRBV27,once,TRBJ1-1,-,CASSLTPRPSRTEAFF,TGTGCCAGCAGTCTCACACCCCGCCCGTCAAGGACTGAAGCTTTCTTT
TRBV11-2,-,TRBJ2-7,-,CAGSSFGIVYEQYF,TGTGCCGGCAGCTCCTTCGGGATAGTCTACGAGCAGTACTTC
TRBV30,once,TRBJ2-3,-,CAWSVGTSTDTQYF,TGTGCCTGGAGTGTGGGGACTTCCACAGATACGCAGTATTTT
TRBV28,-,TRBJ2-1,-,CASTVTGTANFYTYNEQFF,TGTGCCAGCACCGTGACCGGGACTGCCAACTTTTACACCTACAATGAGCAGTTCTTC
TRBV9,-,TRBJ1-1,-,CASSVFGLDTEAFF,TGTGCCAGCAGCGTTTTTGGGTTGGACACTGAAGCTTTCTTT
TRBV27,-,TRBJ2-1,TRBD1,CASRRPGQGAGEQFF,TGTGCCAGCAGGAGGCCTGGACAGGGGGCTGGTGAGCAGTTCTTC
TRBV7-9,-,TRBJ2-7,-,CASSPLPGNPFEQYF,TGTGCCAGCAGCCCCCTTCCGGGAAACCCTTTCGAGCAGTACTTC
TRBV9,-,TRBJ2-7,-,CASSPGVVPYEQYF,TGTGCCAGCAGCCCCGGGGTGGTACCCTACGAGCAGTACTTC
TRBV9,once,TRBJ2-1,TRBD2,CASSGGLPYNEQFF,TGTGCCAGCAGCGGGGGACTACCTTACAATGAGCAGTTCTTC
TRBV30,-,TRBJ1-1,-,CAWIGGAGGNTEAFF,TGTGCCTGGATTGGAGGGGCAGGAGGGAACACTGAAGCTTTCTTT
TRBV6-5,-,TRBJ2-7,-,CASSYSLLYEQYF,TGTGCCAGCAGTTACTCACTACTCTACGAGCAGTACTTC
TRBV7-6,-,TRBJ2-5,-,CASSLWGGAGETQYF,TGTGCCAGCAGCTTGTGGGGTGGGGCTGGAGAGACCCAGTACTTC
TRBV10-1,-,TRBJ2-3,TRBD2,CASSELAGGTDTQYF,TGCGCCAGCAGTGAACTAGCGGGAGGCACAGATACGCAGTATTTT
TRBV11-2,few,TRBJ2-1,TRBD2,CASSLLAGGFDEQFF,TGTGCCAGCAGCTTACTAGCGGGAGGATTCGATGAGCAGTTCTTC
TRBV13,-,TRBJ2-7,TRBD2,CASSLLASGRSGYEQYF,TGTGCCAGCAGCTTATTGGCTAGCGGGAGATCGGGCTACGAGCAGTACTTC
TRBV19,once,TRBJ1-1,TRBD1,CASSPGQIYTEAFF,TGTGCCAGTAGTCCGGGACAGATCTACACTGAAGCTTTCTTT
TRBV7-9,-,TRBJ2-1,TRBD1,CASSRGPGNEQFF,TGTGCCAGCAGCAGGGGGCCTGGCAATGAGCAGTTCTTC
TRBV14,-,TRBJ2-1,-,CASSQELPYEQFF,TGTGCCAGCAGCCAAGAACTCCCCTATGAGCAGTTCTTC
TRBV7-2,-,TRBJ2-3,-,CASRFSWDTQYF,TGTGCCAGCAGATTCAGTTGGGATACGCAGTATTTT
TRBV6-5,-,TRBJ1-1,-,CASSYSTTSNTEAFF,TGTGCCAGCAGTTACTCGACCACATCTAACACTGAAGCTTTCTTT
TRBV27,-,TRBJ1-2,TRBD1,CASSLEGARNGYTF,TGTGCCAGCAGTTTAGAGGGGGCGCGGAATGGCTACACCTTC
TRBV27,-,TRBJ2-7,TRBD1,CASSLGTGAEQYF,TGTGCCAGCAGTCTCGGGACAGGCGCCGAGCAGTACTTC
TRBV6-4,-,TRBJ2-1,-,CASSDTGLPPYNEQFF,TGTGCCAGCAGTGACACGGGACTTCCTCCCTACAATGAGCAGTTCTTC
TRBV6-1,-,TRBJ1-4,-,CASSEWYGTEGGELFF,TGTGCCAGCAGTGAGTGGTACGGAACGGAAGGAGGTGAACTGTTTTTT
TRBV7-9,-,TRBJ1-4,-,CASSLAGQGSTYSEKLFF,TGTGCCAGCAGCTTAGCGGGGCAGGGAAGTACCTACTCGGAGAAACTGTTTTTT
TRBV5-1,-,TRBJ1-1,-,CASSLGKTEAFF,TGCGCCAGCAGCTTAGGTAAGACTGAAGCTTTCTTT
TRBV9,-,TRBJ2-1,TRBD2,CASNPSGDIHEQFF,TGTGCCAGCAATCCTAGCGGAGACATCCATGAGCAGTTCTTC
TRBV4-3,-,TRBJ2-6,-,CASSQDQWRVGANVLTF,TGCGCCAGCAGCCAAGATCAATGGCGAGTGGGGGCCAACGTCCTGACTTTC